Shown below are 5 T cell receptor beta chains from a single sample sequenced in a study of T cells in Graves' hyperthyroidism and ophthalmopathy. Amplification of TCR beta CDR3 regions used RNA as the template. The TCR CDR3 was amplified in a first-round RT-PCR using the HTBI primer set. TCRdb reprocessed the multiplex PCR reads with MiXCR, giving one entry per CDR3 protein. The sample contains approximately 600,000 distinct CDR3 sequences, 13% to 15% of which appear only once. The material sequenced was blood. These receptors all come from a woman in her late teens or twenties with Graves' ophthalmopathy.

This clonotype has a count of ten or more. CDR3 in DNA: TGTGCCAGCAGTTCACCTGGACAGGGGGCGTCTGAAGCTTTCTTT. Translated: CASSSPGQGASEAFF. V and J are TRBV12-3 or TRBV12-4 and TRBJ1-1; the match to TRBD1 covers 11 bases. With 4 bases clipped from V and 6 bases from J, the junction kept 7 bases outside the gene matches. The CDR3 is 15 residues long.

Concerning this clonotype itself: A much larger clone lies one base from this, so it may be a read error. The V gene is TRBV2, the J gene TRBJ1-2; tentative D call: TRBD1 (5 bases). CDR1 SNHLY and CDR2 FYNNEI come from the germline V gene. The length of the CDR3 is 14 residues. The germline V and J ends were trimmed by 3 bases and 0 bases, with 8 bases remaining between them. The CDR3 loop is CASSDRVANYGYTF. The DNA for the CDR3 is TGTGCCAGCAGTGACAGGGTAGCTAACTATGGCTACACCTTC.

In its sample, this clonotype was seen many times. The chain uses TRBV20-1 and TRBJ2-5; no firm D call. V dropped 2 bases and J dropped 0 bases, with 7 bases sitting between them. The CDR3 runs 13 residues. CDR1 DFQATT and CDR2 SNEGSKA come from the germline V gene (reference sequence). CDR3 DNA sequence: TGCAGTGCTAGACCGGTTAACCAAGAGACCCAGTACTTC. Amino acids: CSARPVNQETQYF.

This clonotype has just a few counts. V and J are TRBV15 and TRBJ2-3; TRBD2 matches at 10 bases. Germline V gives CDR1 LNHNV, CDR2 YYDKDF (reference sequence). The J segment lost 3 bases and the V segment lost 10 bases, leaving 7 bases of the junction unmatched. The CDR3 loop spans 14 amino acids. The CDR3 DNA sequence: TGTGCCATACTAGCGGGAAGGCGAACAGATACGCAGTATTTT. It codes for CAILAGRRTDTQYF. Filled out from reference TRBV15 and TRBJ2-3, the complete variable domain reads DAMVIQNPRYQVTQFGKPVTLSCSQTLNHNVMYWYQQKSSQAPKLLFHYYDKDFNNEADTPDNFQSRRPNTSFCFLDIRSPGLGDTAMYLCAILAGRRTDTQYFGPGTRLTVL.

The chain carries TRBV24-1 and TRBJ2-2; tentatively, D is TRBD2 (7 bases). Trimming left V 1 base short and J 5 bases short, with 19 bases between. Germline-derived CDR1 and CDR2 are KGHDR and SFDVKD. The CDR3 is 18 residues long. The DNA of the CDR3 is TGTGCCACCAGTGATTTTGTCACCGGGGGGCGAGGAACCGGGGAGCTGTTTTTT. Its translation is CATSDFVTGGRGTGELFF.